This entry features one T cell receptor beta chain sequence. Cohort placement rested on clinical history that participants reported themselves. The data belong to a study of blood T cell repertoires in COVID-19. Study background: Italy, Spain and the United States were the sources of the convalescent and acute COVID-19 samples. In each case, the material was cDNA or gDNA derived from T cells, B-cell-depleted T cells, or PBMCs.

V was trimmed by 5 bases and J by 3 bases, leaving 16 bases between them. The germline CDR1 and CDR2 sequences are SGHAT and FQNNGV. The CDR3 runs 15 residues. The data were produced by immunoSEQ multiplex PCR, yet TCRdb's version contains in-frame clones alone and is incomplete. The sample has under 500,000 clones; 75% to 90% are singletons. This chain uses TRBV11-2 with TRBJ1-1; D remains ambiguous. The TCR was taken from a young man who had recovered from COVID-19. The sample consisted of PBMCs or T cells enriched from blood (not recorded which). Written as DNA, the CDR3 is TGTGCCAGCAGCCTTACCCCCGGGTCCGACACTGAAGCTTTCTTT. It codes for CASSLTPGSDTEAFF.